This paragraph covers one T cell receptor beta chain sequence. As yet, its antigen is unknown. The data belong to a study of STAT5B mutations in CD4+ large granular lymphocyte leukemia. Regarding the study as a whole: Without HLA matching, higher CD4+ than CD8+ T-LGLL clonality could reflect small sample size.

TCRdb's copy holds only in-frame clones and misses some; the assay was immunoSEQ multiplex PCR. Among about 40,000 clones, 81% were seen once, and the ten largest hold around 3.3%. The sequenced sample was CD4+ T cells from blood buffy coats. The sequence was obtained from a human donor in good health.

The CDR3 is CAWSEQMISNQPQHF. CDR3 bases: TGTGCCTGGAGCGAGCAGATGATTAGCAATCAGCCCCAGCATTTT. The chain joins TRBV30 to TRBJ1-5; D is uncertain. V was cut by 3 bases and J by 0 bases, with 12 bases left in between. CDR3 size: 15 residues. Looked up from germline, CDR1 is GTSNPN and CDR2 is SVGIG (reference sequence). The full variable domain, completed using reference TRBV30 and TRBJ1-5, is SQTIHQWPATLVQPVGSPLSLECTVEGTSNPNLYWYRQAAGRGLQLLFYSVGIGQISSEVPQNLSASRPQDRQFILSSKKLLLSDSGFYLCAWSEQMISNQPQHFGDGTRLSIL.